A single sample is the source of the 3 T cell receptor beta chains below, sequenced in a study of blood T cell repertoires in COVID-19. Produced via immunoSEQ multiplex PCR; TCRdb's table is partial and in-frame only. Of fewer than 55,000 clones in the sample, less than 85% were seen once. Sequencing was done on a sample of peripheral blood. The receptors stem from a man in his fifties or sixties with acute or convalescent COVID-19.

This clone has more than one count but fewer than ten. The chain combines TRBV6-6 with TRBJ1-2; TRBD1 agrees at 7 bases. There are 12 residues in the CDR3. The V and J ends lost 6 bases and 3 bases, in that order; junction bases with no gene match: 1. Germline CDR1 reads MNHNY; CDR2 reads SVGAGI (reference sequence). CDR3: CASSTGDYGYTF. The CDR3, as DNA: TGTGCCAGCAGCACAGGGGACTATGGCTACACCTTC.

The chain is built from TRBV2 and TRBJ2-2; 9 nucleotides agree with TRBD1. Germline V gene data show CDR1 as SNHLY and CDR2 as FYNNEI. V shed 6 bases, J shed 1 base, and the junction held 6 bases outside the gene matches. The CDR3 covers 16 residues. The CDR3 DNA is TGTGCCAGCAGACGTCCGGGACAGGGGAACACCGGGGAGCTGTTTTTT. As protein: CASRRPGQGNTGELFF.

The chain has TRBV9 and TRBJ2-1, with 12 nucleotides matching TRBD2. After removal of 4 bases from V and 9 bases from J, the junction contained 8 bases not matched to a gene. This CDR3 has 15 residues. The germline gives CDR1 SGDLS, CDR2 YYNGEE. Here the CDR3 DNA reads TGTGCCAGCAGCACCAGACTAGCGGGGGTGGGTGAGCAGTTCTTC. Encoded protein: CASSTRLAGVGEQFF.